This T cell receptor (beta chain) was identified in a study of T cell responses to AZD1222 COVID-19 vaccine (dated by TCRdb to about 2021). The study in broad terms: AZD1222 recipients whose second dose came at about 4 weeks and those whose second dose came at about 12 weeks were combined into one group, since spike-specific TCR depth and breadth did not differ between the two schedules. A total of 233 trial participants underwent TCR sequencing, of whom some 210 received two doses of AZD1222 and around 26 received two doses of the MenACWY control vaccine. Enrollment into the trials was organized by age into subgroups of 18-55, 56-69 and 70-plus years, and those subgroups contained roughly 140, 27 and 60 TCR-sequenced participants, respectively. Overall results and qualifications from the work: Vaccine-associated CD4 TCRs spanned the whole spike protein, with dominant responses in regions 160-218 and 743-854. Only five to seven AZD1222 recipients were SARS-CoV-2 seropositive at baseline, limiting conclusions about previously exposed vaccinees. In the small 56-69-year group, the increase in depth fell short of significance, most likely because of low power. Because no day 14 peak-response samples were available, repertoires were characterized only after the peak T cell response. Reportedly, close to half of the unique spike-specific TCRs recognized epitopes lying outside the regions that are mutated in the B.1.351 and B.1.1.7 variants. Participants were mostly white British, with more females than males. The authors suggested clonal diversity may have been underestimated. After two AZD1222 doses, both the breadth and the depth of spike-specific TCRs were significantly higher than at day 0 and than in MenACWY recipients.

A remark on this clone: Its antigen has not been determined. Base qualities were left out, and no much larger clone turns up one base away.

The time point label of this sample denotes: baseline before first vaccination. Samples from vaccinated people were obtained from the UK trials COV001 and COV002, which included a single-blind randomized controlled phase 2/3 trial of AZD1222 (ChAdOx1 nCoV-19) in healthy adults. Trial participant PBMC samples were collected at day 0 and day 28 after the second dose for TCRbeta chain sequencing. The CDR3 regions of human TCRbeta chains were subjected to immunosequencing. Per the source publication's procedure: Repertoire TCRs were matched against a reference library of SARS-CoV-2-specific TCRs generated with the MIRA antigen-specificity platform. Breadth was defined as the fraction of unique TCRs that were SARS-CoV-2-associated, and depth was defined as the fraction of total T cells that were SARS-CoV-2-associated. Using the MIRA data, each spike-specific TCR was mapped to the spike region that the TCR reacts to and placed in a CD4 or CD8 class. Log10-transformed breadth and depth values were compared by one-way ANOVA with Sidak's multiple comparisons tests. In its TCRdb copy, this immuneACCESS table keeps in-frame sequences only and misses some clones. Where compared with another copy, unresolved V genes explain less than half of these, and the others have no known cause. V and J calls and clone size are as listed in that table; D and trimming were resolved from the DNA. The sample yields 140,000 or so clones; approximately 86% were counted once. The ten biggest clones cover under 3.5% of the sample.

Material: peripheral blood, obtained on day 0 of AZD1222 vaccination. The TCR sequence derives from an adult in good health.

The CDR3 protein is CAWSGIRNSPLHF. The DNA is as follows: TGTGCCTGGAGCGGAATTCGGAATTCACCCCTCCACTTT. The sequence is built from TRBV30 and TRBJ1-6, with the identity of the D gene unclear. V and J are truncated by 3 bases and 7 bases respectively, leaving an intervening sequence of 10 bases. From cysteine to phenylalanine, the CDR3 is 13 amino acids long. The CDR3 DNA has 39 bases and is translated from base 1. Sequences GTSNPN (CDR1) and SVGIG (CDR2) are obtained from the germline V gene (reference sequence).